Listed here is a single T cell receptor (beta chain). Its antigen is currently unknown. Time point: baseline pretreatment blood. Sample treatment: 15 Gy SBRT to primary tumor, nephrectomy 4 weeks later. After SBRT, blood was collected at 2 and 4 weeks, plus baseline. The data derive from a study of radiation and T cells in renal cell carcinoma. Points from the study as a whole: In blood, top tumor clones expanded by 2 weeks, shrinking by 4.

CDR1 is SGHTA, CDR2 FQGNSA, per germline. The V gene end was trimmed by 3 bases and the J gene end by 1 base; junction bases not matched to a gene: 16. The CDR3 covers 19 residues. Produced via immunoSEQ multiplex PCR; TCRdb's table is partial and in-frame only. The sample has about 130,000 clones, 82% seen once. The sequenced sample was blood, obtained from a patient whose treatment included radiotherapy and nephrectomy. The chain couples TRBV7-2 to TRBJ2-7; 9 bases are shared with TRBD1. The clonotype originates from a woman in her sixties or seventies with renal cell carcinoma. The CDR3 region has the DNA TGTGCCAGCAGCTTCGGGCGGGGGACAGGGCAGAAGGTTTCCTACGAGCAGTACTTC. Its translation: CASSFGRGTGQKVSYEQYF. Combining the CDR3 with reference TRBV7-2 and TRBJ2-7 gives the whole variable domain GAGVSQSPSNKVTEKGKDVELRCDPISGHTALYWYRQSLGQGLEFLIYFQGNSAPDKSGLPSDRFSAERTGGSVSTLTIQRTQQEDSAVYLCASSFGRGTGQKVSYEQYFGPGTRLTVT.